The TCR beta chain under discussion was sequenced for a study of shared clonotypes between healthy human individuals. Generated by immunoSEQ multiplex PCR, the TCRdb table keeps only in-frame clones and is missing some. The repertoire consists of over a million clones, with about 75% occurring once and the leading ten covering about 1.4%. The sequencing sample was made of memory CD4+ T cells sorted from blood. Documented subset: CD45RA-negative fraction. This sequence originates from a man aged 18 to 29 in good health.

Here the CDR3 reads CAISYTMNTEAFF. The CDR3 nucleotides read TGTGCCATCTCCTACACAATGAACACTGAAGCTTTCTTT. The chain couples TRBV10-3 to TRBJ1-1, with D uncertain. CDR3 length equals 13 residues. Germline loops: CDR1 ENHRY, CDR2 SYGVKD. With 8 bases removed from V and 0 bases from J, the gap between germline ends came to 10 bases.